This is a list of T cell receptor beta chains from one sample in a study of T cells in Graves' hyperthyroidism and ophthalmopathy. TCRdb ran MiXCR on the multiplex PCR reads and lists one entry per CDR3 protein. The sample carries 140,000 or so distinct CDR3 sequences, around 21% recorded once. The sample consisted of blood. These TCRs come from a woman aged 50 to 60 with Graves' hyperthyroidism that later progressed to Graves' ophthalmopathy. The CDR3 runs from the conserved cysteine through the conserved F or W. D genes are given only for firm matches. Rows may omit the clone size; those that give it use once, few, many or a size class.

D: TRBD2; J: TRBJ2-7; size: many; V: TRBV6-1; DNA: TGTGCCAGCGGGGCTAGCGGGAGGGCCGAGCAGTACTTC; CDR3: CASGASGRAEQYF
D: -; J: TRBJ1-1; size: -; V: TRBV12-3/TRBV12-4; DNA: TGTGCCAGCAGTTTAGCGGTGGTCACAGACACTGAAGCTTTCTTT; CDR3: CASSLAVVTDTEAFF
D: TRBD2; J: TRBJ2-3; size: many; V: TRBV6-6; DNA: TGTGCCAGCAGTTACGGTAGCGGGATCTTGGTGACGCAGTATTTT; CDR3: CASSYGSGILVTQYF
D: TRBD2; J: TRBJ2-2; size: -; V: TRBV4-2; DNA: TGTGCCAGCAGCCAAGGACTAGCGGGAGCCGGCACCGGGGAGCTGTTTTTT; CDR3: CASSQGLAGAGTGELFF
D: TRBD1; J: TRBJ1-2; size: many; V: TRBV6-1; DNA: TGTGCCAGCAGTATCGGACAGGCTAACTATGGCTACACCTTC; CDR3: CASSIGQANYGYTF
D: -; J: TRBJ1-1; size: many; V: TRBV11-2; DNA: TGTGCCAGCAGCTTAGCGATCGGGTCTTACACTGAAGCTTTCTTT; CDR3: CASSLAIGSYTEAFF
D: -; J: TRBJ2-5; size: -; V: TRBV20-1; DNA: TGCAGTGCTAAGCGGGAGACCCAGTACTTC; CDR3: CSAKRETQYF
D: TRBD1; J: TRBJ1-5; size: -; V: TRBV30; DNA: TGTGCCTGGAGTGGAGGACAGGGGGCATCTAGCAATCAGCCCCAGCATTTT; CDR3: CAWSGGQGASSNQPQHF
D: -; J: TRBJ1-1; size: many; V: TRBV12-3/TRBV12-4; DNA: TGTGCCAGCAGTTTAGGGTCCGGCACTGAAGCTTTCTTT; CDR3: CASSLGSGTEAFF
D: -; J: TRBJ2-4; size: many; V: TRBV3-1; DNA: TGTGCCAGCAGCCCATTACAGGGAGCCAAAAACATTCAGTACTTC; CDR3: CASSPLQGAKNIQYF
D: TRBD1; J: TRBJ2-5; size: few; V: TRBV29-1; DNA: TGCAGCGTTGCGGGGACAGGAGTATTAGAGACCCAGTGCTTC; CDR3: CSVAGTGVLETQCF
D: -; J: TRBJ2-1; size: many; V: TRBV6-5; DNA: TGTGCCAGCAGTTACGGGGACAATGAGCAGTTCTTC; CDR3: CASSYGDNEQFF
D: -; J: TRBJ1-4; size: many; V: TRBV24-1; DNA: TGTGCCACCAGCCTCGGACGCAGGGCTAATGAAAAACTGTTTTTT; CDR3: CATSLGRRANEKLFF
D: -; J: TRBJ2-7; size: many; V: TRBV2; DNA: TGTGCCAGCAGTCACGGGTCACCAAGGTCCTACGAGCAGTACTTC; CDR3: CASSHGSPRSYEQYF
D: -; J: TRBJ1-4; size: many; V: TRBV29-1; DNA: TGCAGCGGCCTCCGGGACGACGAAAAACTGTTTTTT; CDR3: CSGLRDDEKLFF
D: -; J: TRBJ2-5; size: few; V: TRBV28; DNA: TGTGCCAGCAGTTGCGGGGACTTC; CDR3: CASSCGDF
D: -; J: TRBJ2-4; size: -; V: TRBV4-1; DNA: TGCGCCAGCAGCCAAGATCAGGGCAGCCGAAACATTCAGTACTTC; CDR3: CASSQDQGSRNIQYF
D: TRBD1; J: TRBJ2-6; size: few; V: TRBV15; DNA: TGTGCCACCAGCAAAGAGGCCATGCGCAGGGGGCATGGGGCCAACGTCCTGACTTTC; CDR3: CATSKEAMRRGHGANVLTF
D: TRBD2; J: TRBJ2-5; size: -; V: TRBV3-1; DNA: TGTGCCAGCAGCCCGAGACTAGCGGGAGTGGGAGAGACCCAGTACTTC; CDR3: CASSPRLAGVGETQYF
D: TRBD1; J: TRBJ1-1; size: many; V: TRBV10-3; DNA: TGTGCCATCAGTGACCATCCACAGGGGGCGAGGACTGAAGCTTTCTTT; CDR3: CAISDHPQGARTEAFF
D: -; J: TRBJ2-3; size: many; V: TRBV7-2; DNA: TGTGCCAGCAGCCCGGACTTGGACCCCACAGATACGCAGTATTTT; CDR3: CASSPDLDPTDTQYF
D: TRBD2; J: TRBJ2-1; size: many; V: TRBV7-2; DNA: TGTGCCAGCAGCCCGAGCGGGAGCTCCTACAATGAGCAGTTCTTC; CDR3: CASSPSGSSYNEQFF
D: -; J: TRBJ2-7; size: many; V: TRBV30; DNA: TGTGCCTGGAGTGGCAGGGTATTCTACGAGCAGTACTTC; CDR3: CAWSGRVFYEQYF
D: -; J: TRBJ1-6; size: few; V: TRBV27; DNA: TGTGCCAGCACCTCTTTACCCTTTGGGAATTCACCCCTCCACTTT; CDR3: CASTSLPFGNSPLHF
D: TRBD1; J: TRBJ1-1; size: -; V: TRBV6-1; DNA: TGTGCCACCTCAAATAGACCTGGGACAGGGGGGGGGTACACTGAAGCTTTCTTT; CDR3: CATSNRPGTGGGYTEAFF
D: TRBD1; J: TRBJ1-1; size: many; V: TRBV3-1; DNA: TGTGCCAGCAGCCCTCATCCGGGACAGGGGGCGCGGAACACTGAAGCTTTCTTT; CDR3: CASSPHPGQGARNTEAFF
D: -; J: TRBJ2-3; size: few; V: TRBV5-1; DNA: TGCGCCAGCAGCTTGGTTCTGGGGGATACGCAGTATTTT; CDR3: CASSLVLGDTQYF
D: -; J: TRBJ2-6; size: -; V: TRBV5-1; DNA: TGCGCCAGCAGCTCCGCAGAGGGGGCTGGGGCCAACGTCCTGACTTTC; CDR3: CASSSAEGAGANVLTF
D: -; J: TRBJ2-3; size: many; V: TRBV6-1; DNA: TGTGCCAGCAGTTTTGGCCGGGGAGATACGCAGTATTTT; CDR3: CASSFGRGDTQYF
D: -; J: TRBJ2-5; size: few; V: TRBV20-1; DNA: TGCAGTGCTAGAGGGGGGGCGGAGACCCAGTACTTC; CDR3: CSARGGAETQYF
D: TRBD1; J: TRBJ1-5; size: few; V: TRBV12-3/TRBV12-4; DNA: TGTGCCAGCAACAAACAGGGGGGGGGTGGCAATCAGCCCCAGCATTTT; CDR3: CASNKQGGGGNQPQHF
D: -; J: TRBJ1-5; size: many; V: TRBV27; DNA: TGTGCCAGCAGTCCCCGGACAGTCAATCAGCCCCAGCATTTT; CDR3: CASSPRTVNQPQHF
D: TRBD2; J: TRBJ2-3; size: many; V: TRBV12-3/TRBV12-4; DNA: TGTGCCAGCAGTTCCACGGGACTAGCCTCAGATACGCAGTATTTT; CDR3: CASSSTGLASDTQYF
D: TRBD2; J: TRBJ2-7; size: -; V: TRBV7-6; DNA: TGTGCCAGCAGCTTAGTGGGGCGGGAGCGGAACGAGCAGTACTTC; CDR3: CASSLVGRERNEQYF
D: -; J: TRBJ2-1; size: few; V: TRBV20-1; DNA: TGCAGTGCGCCTCGTCCGGGACTGGTCCATGAGCAGTTCTTC; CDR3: CSAPRPGLVHEQFF
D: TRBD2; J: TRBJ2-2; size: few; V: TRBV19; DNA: TGTGCCAGTAGGAAGGGACTAGCGGGAGTGGCTAACACCGGGGAGCTGTTTTTT; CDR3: CASRKGLAGVANTGELFF
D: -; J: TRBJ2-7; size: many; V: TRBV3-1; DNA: TGTGCCAGCAGCCAAGATTACTACGAGCAGTACTTC; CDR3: CASSQDYYEQYF
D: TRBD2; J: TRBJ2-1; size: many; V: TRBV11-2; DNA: TGTGCCAGCAGCAAAACTAGCGGGAGGGCGAATGAGCAGTTCTTC; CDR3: CASSKTSGRANEQFF
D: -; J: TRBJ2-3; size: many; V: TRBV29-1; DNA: TGCAGCGTTGACTCAGATACGCAGTATTTT; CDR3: CSVDSDTQYF
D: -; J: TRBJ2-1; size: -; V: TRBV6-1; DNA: TGTGCCAGCTACTCTACCCGGACGGTCTCCTACAATGAGCAGTTCTTC; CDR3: CASYSTRTVSYNEQFF
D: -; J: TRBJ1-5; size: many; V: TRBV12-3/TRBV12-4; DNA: TGTGCCAGCAGTTCCTTTCGCAATCAGCCCCAGCATTTT; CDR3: CASSSFRNQPQHF
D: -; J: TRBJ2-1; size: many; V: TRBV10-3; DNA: TGTGCCATCAGTGAGTACGAGGACTATGAGCAGTTCTTC; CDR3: CAISEYEDYEQFF
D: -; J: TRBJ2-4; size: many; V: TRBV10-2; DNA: TGCGCCAGCAGTGAGTTAACTAGACAGGCCTCGGGGAACATTCAGTACTTC; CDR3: CASSELTRQASGNIQYF
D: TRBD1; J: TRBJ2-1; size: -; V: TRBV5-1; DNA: TGCGCCAGCCAAGGTGGGGACAGGGGATACAATGAGCAGTTCTTC; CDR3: CASQGGDRGYNEQFF
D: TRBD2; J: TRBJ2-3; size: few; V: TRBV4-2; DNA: TGTGCCAGCAGCCAAGAATTGACGCGGGAGGGCCTTTATACGCAGTATTTT; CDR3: CASSQELTREGLYTQYF
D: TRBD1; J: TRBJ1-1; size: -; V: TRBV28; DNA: TGTGCCAGCAGCCCCCACAGGGGGCCCTCAATGAACACTGAAGCTTTCTTT; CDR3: CASSPHRGPSMNTEAFF
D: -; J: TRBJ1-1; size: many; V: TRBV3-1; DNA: TGTGCCAGCAGCCAAGATAGGGGTCTGAGGGCTTTCTTT; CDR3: CASSQDRGLRAFF
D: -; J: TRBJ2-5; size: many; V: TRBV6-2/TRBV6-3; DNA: TGTGCCAGCAGCCTACTAGTAAGCGGCGAGACCCAGTACTTC; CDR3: CASSLLVSGETQYF
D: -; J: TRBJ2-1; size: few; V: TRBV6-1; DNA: TGTGCCAGCACCACAGGGAGTAACGTCGACAATGAGCAGTTCTTC; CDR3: CASTTGSNVDNEQFF
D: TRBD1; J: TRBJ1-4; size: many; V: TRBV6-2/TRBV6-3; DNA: TGTGCCAGCAGGCCCCTCAGGACAGGGGTTGAAAAACTGTTTTTT; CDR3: CASRPLRTGVEKLFF
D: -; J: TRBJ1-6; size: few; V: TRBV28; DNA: TGTGCCAGCAGTTTAATCGTTCTTGGACCCCTCCACTTT; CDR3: CASSLIVLGPLHF
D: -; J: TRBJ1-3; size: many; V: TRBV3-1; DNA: TGTGCCAGCAGTCGACAGTTCTTCGCTGGAAACACCATATATTTT; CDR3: CASSRQFFAGNTIYF